What follows describes a single T cell receptor beta chain. Its specificity is unknown. This entry comes from a study of post-analysis software for immune sequencing data. About the study: Recorded disease courses covered relapsing-remitting, secondary progressive and progressive-relapsing multiple sclerosis. Some patients had no subtype annotation. Study observations and caveats: Patients used about 5 TRBV segments, including TRBV5-6, TRBV5-1 and TRBV20-1, more often than controls. Those with multiple sclerosis, the patient group, showed significantly lower normalized Chao1 diversity than controls.

With 1 base clipped from V and 3 bases from J, the junction kept 5 bases outside the gene matches. The germline V gene has CDR1 DFQATT and CDR2 SNEGSKA (reference sequence). There are 14 residues in the CDR3. TCR beta cDNA libraries included unique molecular identifiers. Input populations of about 0.95 to 10 million T cells gave rise to approximately 500,000 cDNA molecules. MiXCR, run by TCRdb on the PCR reads, gives a single entry per CDR3 protein. The profile shows 700,000 to 800,000 distinct CDR3 sequences, 30% of them singletons. This receptor was identified in a girl aged 5-17 years with multiple sclerosis. The chain is built from TRBV20-1 and TRBJ2-7, with 8 positions matching TRBD2. Sequenced input: blood. This CDR3 is CSARALAGRYEQYF. As DNA, the CDR3 is TGCAGTGCTAGAGCGCTAGCGGGCCGCTACGAGCAGTACTTC.